Below, 2 T cell receptor beta chains from the same sample are listed, as sequenced in a study of cytomegalovirus exposure and HLA in healthy donors. PCR used 60 Vbeta primers and 13 Jbeta primers. Profiling relied on immunoSEQ multiplex PCR, and the TCRdb table lists in-frame clones only, not all of them. The sample lists 150,000 to 200,000 clones, almost 85% seen once, with under 5% in the top ten. The sample was PBMCs. The receptors shown here come from a girl aged 5-17 years in good health and CMV-seropositive.

The chain recombines TRBV6-1 with TRBJ2-1; 7 nucleotides match TRBD2. Germline V lookup: CDR1 MNHNS, CDR2 SASEGT. V dropped 5 bases and J dropped 8; count of bases not matched to a gene: 9. The length of the CDR3 is 14 residues. CDR3 sequence: CASSNSGWRDEQFF. The CDR3 coding sequence is TGTGCCAGCAGTAATAGCGGGTGGAGGGATGAGCAGTTCTTC.

The V call is TRBV18, the J call TRBJ1-5; possible D gene TRBD1, 6 bases. Trimming took off 4 bases at V and 1 base at J, with 8 bases between the two ends. In germline, CDR1 is KGHSH, CDR2 LQKENI. CDR3 length equals 14 residues. The CDR3, as DNA: TGTGCCAGCTCACAACAGGGAAGCAATCAGCCCCAGCATTTT. Its protein product is CASSQQGSNQPQHF.